Listed below are T cell receptor beta chains from one sample, sequenced in a study of cytomegalovirus exposure and HLA in healthy donors. Measured with immunoSEQ multiplex PCR; TCRdb has only the in-frame clones, and not every one. The sample has about 130,000 clones; the top ten hold about 1.7%. Input material: PBMCs. These receptors originate from a young man in good health and CMV-seronegative. CDR3s include the opening cysteine and the closing phenylalanine or tryptophan. The order of the fields is clone size, D gene, V gene, CDR3 length, J gene, CDR3 protein, CDR3 DNA. The D gene is left open where the match is weak. Some rows have no size entry. The others give once, few or many, or a class for an expanded clone.

NA,TRBD2,TRBV11-2,16,TRBJ2-3,CASRGVSGGVRNTQYF,TGTGCCAGCAGGGGGGTTAGCGGGGGGGTAAGAAATACGCAGTATTTT
NA,TRBD2,TRBV7-9,16,TRBJ2-1,CASSFSSGSKYNEQFF,TGTGCCAGCAGCTTCTCTAGCGGGAGTAAGTACAATGAGCAGTTCTTC
NA,NA,TRBV6-5,14,TRBJ1-1,CASSYFPGTGEAFF,TGTGCCAGCAGTTATTTCCCGGGAACGGGTGAAGCTTTCTTT
NA,NA,TRBV7-6,20,TRBJ2-1,CASSLVGPSPGVSPYNEQFF,TGTGCCAGCAGCTTAGTGGGCCCCTCCCCGGGGGTCTCTCCGTACAATGAGCAGTTCTTC
NA,NA,TRBV6-5,15,TRBJ2-7,CASLPGRDRFYEQYF,TGTGCCAGCCTTCCCGGGCGGGACAGATTCTACGAGCAGTACTTC
medium-sized,NA,TRBV6-6,15,TRBJ2-1,CASNRDRGSSDEQFF,TGTGCCAGCAACAGGGATCGCGGGAGTAGCGATGAGCAGTTCTTC
NA,TRBD1,TRBV4-3,15,TRBJ2-7,CASSQERDRGYEQYF,TGCGCCAGCAGCCAAGAGAGGGACAGGGGCTACGAGCAGTACTTC
NA,TRBD1,TRBV19,15,TRBJ2-7,CASSETIDRVHEQYF,TGTGCCAGTAGTGAAACGATTGACAGGGTCCACGAGCAGTACTTC
NA,NA,TRBV27,14,TRBJ1-2,CASSQAGRNYGYTF,TGTGCCAGCAGTCAGGCGGGGCGCAACTATGGCTACACCTTC
NA,NA,TRBV4-2,17,TRBJ1-5,CASSQEGGQGGNQPQHF,TGTGCCAGCAGCCAAGAGGGGGGGCAGGGTGGGAATCAGCCCCAGCATTTT
NA,NA,TRBV29-1,13,TRBJ1-2,CSVEDGTRRGYTF,TGCAGCGTTGAAGATGGAACCCGGCGGGGCTACACCTTC
NA,TRBD2,TRBV9,14,TRBJ2-5,CASGSSGSGETQYF,TGTGCCAGCGGAAGTAGCGGGAGTGGGGAGACCCAGTACTTC
NA,NA,TRBV27,12,TRBJ2-1,CASSPYSIGQFF,TGTGCCAGCAGTCCTTACAGTATTGGGCAGTTCTTC
NA,NA,TRBV7-2,14,TRBJ1-5,CASSPFVSDQPQHF,TGTGCCAGCAGCCCTTTTGTGTCCGATCAGCCCCAGCATTTT
NA,TRBD1,TRBV7-2,12,TRBJ1-2,CASSASGQGYTF,TGTGCCAGCAGCGCGTCGGGACAGGGCTACACCTTC
NA,TRBD1,TRBV28,14,TRBJ1-5,CASRPGTGVQPQHF,TGTGCCAGCAGGCCAGGGACAGGGGTTCAGCCCCAGCATTTT
NA,NA,TRBV2,15,TRBJ2-5,CASSEVGGLGETQYF,TGTGCCAGCAGTGAAGTTGGAGGACTGGGGGAGACCCAGTACTTC
NA,TRBD1,TRBV10-3,13,TRBJ1-1,CAIRRQGNTEAFF,TGTGCCATCAGGAGACAGGGGAACACTGAAGCTTTCTTT
NA,TRBD1,TRBV6-5,13,TRBJ1-2,CASSYWTGGGYTF,TGTGCCAGCAGTTACTGGACAGGGGGTGGCTACACCTTC
NA,NA,TRBV7-9,12,TRBJ2-5,CASSLFPGTQYF,TGTGCCAGCAGCTTATTCCCCGGGACCCAGTACTTC
NA,TRBD1,TRBV9,16,TRBJ1-4,CASSPHSAGGYEKLFF,TGTGCCAGCAGCCCACACTCTGCAGGGGGCTATGAAAAACTGTTTTTT
NA,NA,TRBV9,16,TRBJ1-4,CASSVGAKLQNEKLFF,TGTGCCAGCAGCGTAGGGGCCAAGCTCCAAAATGAAAAACTGTTTTTT
NA,NA,TRBV30,11,TRBJ2-7,CAWSALYEQYF,TGTGCCTGGAGTGCCCTCTACGAGCAGTACTTC
NA,NA,TRBV7-8,14,TRBJ2-7,CASSLDPGLDSWYF,TGTGCCAGCAGCTTAGACCCGGGACTTGATTCCTGGTACTTC
NA,TRBD1,TRBV30,14,TRBJ1-4,CAWSARQGREKLFF,TGTGCCTGGAGTGCCCGACAGGGGCGGGAAAAACTGTTTTTT
NA,TRBD1,TRBV9,15,TRBJ1-2,CASSVVDRGVAGYTF,TGTGCCAGCAGCGTAGTTGACAGGGGTGTCGCTGGCTACACCTTC
NA,NA,TRBV5-8,15,TRBJ1-5,CASTPATFGNQPQHF,TGTGCCAGCACCCCAGCGACTTTCGGCAATCAGCCCCAGCATTTT
NA,NA,TRBV13,16,TRBJ2-5,CASSLGGTGVGETQYF,TGTGCCAGCAGCTTAGGTGGGACGGGAGTAGGTGAGACCCAGTACTTC
NA,NA,TRBV19,12,TRBJ2-2,CASSIFTGELFF,TGTGCCAGTAGTATCTTTACCGGGGAGCTGTTTTTT
NA,NA,TRBV30,14,TRBJ2-3,CAWNPRGRTDTQYF,TGTGCCTGGAACCCCCGCGGGCGCACAGATACGCAGTATTTT
NA,NA,TRBV5-5,16,TRBJ1-5,CASSSDEDGSNQPQHF,TGTGCCAGCAGCTCCGACGAAGACGGGAGCAATCAGCCCCAGCATTTT
NA,TRBD1,TRBV30,13,TRBJ1-2,CAWRGQGKSGYTF,TGTGCCTGGAGGGGACAGGGGAAATCTGGCTACACCTTC
NA,NA,TRBV2,14,TRBJ1-2,CASSDLLLNYGYTF,TGTGCCAGCAGTGATCTCCTGTTGAACTATGGCTACACCTTC
NA,NA,TRBV19,15,TRBJ2-3,CASSIGGRGTDTQYF,TGTGCCAGTAGTATCGGAGGGCGGGGCACAGATACGCAGTATTTT
NA,NA,TRBV19,13,TRBJ2-4,CASSPGLFDIQYF,TGTGCCAGTAGCCCAGGACTATTTGACATTCAGTACTTC
NA,NA,TRBV7-6,16,TRBJ2-3,CASSLGAGNGAYTQYF,TGTGCCAGCAGCTTAGGGGCGGGGAACGGTGCCTATACGCAGTATTTT
NA,NA,TRBV9,17,TRBJ2-3,CASSVSETGRRPDTQYF,TGTGCCAGCAGCGTTTCCGAGACAGGAAGGAGGCCAGATACGCAGTATTTT
NA,TRBD1,TRBV2,13,TRBJ2-2,CMSTGDQPGELFF,TGCATGAGTACAGGGGATCAACCCGGGGAGCTGTTTTTT
NA,TRBD2,TRBV7-9,17,TRBJ2-7,CASSLISRTSVPYEQYF,TGTGCCAGCAGCTTAATATCCAGGACTAGCGTCCCCTACGAGCAGTACTTC
NA,NA,TRBV11-1,14,TRBJ2-5,CASSLGQSSETQYF,TGTGCCAGCAGCTTAGGACAGTCATCGGAGACCCAGTACTTC
NA,TRBD2,TRBV5-4,14,TRBJ2-5,CASSLAAGGETQYF,TGTGCCAGCAGCTTGGCCGCGGGGGGGGAGACCCAGTACTTC
NA,TRBD2,TRBV2,17,TRBJ2-3,CASKPSLTSGTTDTQYF,TGTGCCAGTAAACCTTCCCTGACTAGCGGGACCACAGATACGCAGTATTTT
NA,NA,TRBV7-2,15,TRBJ1-5,CASSWGLDSNQPQHF,TGTGCCAGCAGCTGGGGACTCGATAGCAATCAGCCCCAGCATTTT
NA,NA,TRBV6-5,14,TRBJ2-5,CASSPGTPTETQYF,TGTGCCAGCAGTCCCGGGACTCCTACAGAGACCCAGTACTTC
NA,NA,TRBV6-1,15,TRBJ2-1,CASKVEVLGSNEQFF,TGTGCCAGCAAGGTTGAGGTTTTGGGGAGCAATGAGCAGTTCTTC
NA,NA,TRBV6-6,14,TRBJ1-5,CASRDIIGNQPQHF,TGTGCCAGCAGGGACATCATTGGCAATCAGCCCCAGCATTTT
NA,NA,TRBV10-2,13,TRBJ1-2,CASSEYRNYGYTF,TGCGCCAGCAGTGAATACAGAAACTATGGCTACACCTTC
NA,TRBD2,TRBV11-3,15,TRBJ2-7,CASSPRTSGTYEQYF,TGTGCCAGCAGCCCCAGGACTAGCGGGACCTACGAGCAGTACTTC
NA,NA,TRBV27,14,TRBJ1-6,CASSTGLDNSPLHF,TGTGCCAGCAGTACAGGGCTGGATAATTCACCCCTCCACTTT
NA,TRBD1,TRBV29-1,14,TRBJ1-2,CSVLRDSVKYGYTF,TGCAGCGTTCTCCGGGACAGCGTTAAGTATGGCTACACCTTC
NA,NA,TRBV11-2,14,TRBJ2-1,CASSSDWLDNEQFF,TGTGCCAGCAGCTCCGACTGGTTGGACAATGAGCAGTTCTTC
NA,NA,TRBV11-2,12,TRBJ2-5,CASTTSQETQYF,TGTGCCAGCACCACTAGCCAAGAGACCCAGTACTTC
NA,NA,TRBV4-1,16,TRBJ1-2,CASSQEGGGFLYGYTF,TGCGCCAGCAGCCAAGAAGGGGGAGGGTTTCTCTATGGCTACACCTTC